Presented here are 2 T cell receptor beta chains from one specimen sequenced in a study of CD8 T cells in ankylosing spondylitis. TCRdb itself ran the 5' RACE reads through MiXCR, one entry per CDR3 protein. The sample records a few hundred thousand distinct CDR3 sequences, more than 9% being singletons. Specimen: blood, either unsorted or a sorted T cell fraction (not recorded which). The receptors come from a male donor with ankylosing spondylitis or in good health (not recorded which).

This clonotype was detected many times. This sequence joins TRBV12-3 or TRBV12-4 and TRBJ1-1, with D possibly TRBD1 on 5 matching bases. The V gene lost 3 bases and the J gene lost 5 bases, with 10 bases spanning the gap. CDR3 size: 13 residues. CDR3 region: CASSFGGRTEAFF. CDR3 DNA sequence: TGTGCCAGCAGTTTCGGGGGGAGGACTGAAGCTTTCTTT.

Ten or more counts support this clonotype. The chain employs TRBV5-1 and TRBJ2-1; D gene uncertain. Germline V lookup: CDR1 SGHRS, CDR2 YFSETQ. The V end lost 0 bases, the J end lost 3 bases, and 7 bases lay between the germline ends. The CDR3 is made up of 14 amino acids. The CDR3 sequence: CASSLVVDYNEQFF. CDR3 in DNA: TGCGCCAGCAGCTTGGTGGTAGACTACAATGAGCAGTTCTTC.